This TCR beta chain was observed in a study of blood T cells in healthy people across ages. Study-wide results and caveats: Strong correlation was found linking TCR beta diversity to naive T cell percentage. PBMCs that were unsorted prevented a conclusive naive versus antigen-experienced comparison. Per million T cells, TCR beta diversity dropped roughly linearly as age increased.

A second PCR, run for roughly 7 to 12 cycles, used a sample-barcoded 5' primer plus a J-beta primer mix. A template-switch adaptor that had 12 random nucleotides put a tag on each cDNA molecule. MiXCR was run by TCRdb on the 5' RACE reads, yielding one entry per CDR3 protein. Seen here are 850,000 to 950,000 distinct CDR3 sequences, 29% observed once, and the top ten hold 15% to 20%. CDR1 is LGHDT and CDR2 is YNNKEL in the germline V gene (reference sequence). There are 18 residues in the CDR3. The V segment lost 4 bases and the J segment 0 bases; nucleotides outside the gene matches: 6. Concerning this clonotype itself: Antigen specificity is unknown.

The V call is TRBV3-1, the J call TRBJ1-6; the match to TRBD1 covers 10 bases. The sample consisted of blood. The receptor was derived from a woman of 80 years or more in good health. The CDR3 sequence: CASSRGGTGVSYNSPLHF. The CDR3 DNA is TGTGCCAGCAGCCGGGGGGGGACAGGGGTCTCCTATAATTCACCCCTCCACTTT.